This TCR beta chain was obtained from a study of blood T cell repertoires in COVID-19. This CDR3 is 15 amino acids long. Germline-derived CDR1 and CDR2 are MNHEY and SMNVEV (reference sequence). Unmatched junction bases numbered 4, after V lost 0 bases and J lost 4 bases. The table came from immunoSEQ multiplex PCR; TCRdb's copy has only in-frame clones and leaves some out. Of 210,000 or so clones listed, less than 90% are singletons. Sequencing was done on a sample of peripheral blood. The chain links TRBV27 to TRBJ1-1; 8 bases are shared with TRBD1. This TCR was recovered from a man aged 40-49 years with active or convalescent COVID-19. CDR3 DNA: TGTGCCAGCAGTTTATCGGCAGGGGGCGGCACTGAAGCTTTCTTT. As protein: CASSLSAGGGTEAFF.